The clone carrying this TCR beta chain was recorded a few times. Its antigen remains unknown. The CDR3 is 17 residues long. Trimming at V came to 4 bases and at J to 5 bases, leaving 11 bases not matched to a gene. CDR1 is SGHDN, CDR2 FVKESK, per germline. This sample stems from a study of T cells after posttransplantation cyclophosphamide. Study-wide results and caveats: Later post-transplant blood repertoires were often dominated by donor CD8+ memory clones. Skin or GI-infiltrating T cells shared few TRB sequences with blood. After PTCy, TRB diversity resembled that of CNI/methotrexate controls.

The assay was immunoSEQ multiplex PCR, and TCRdb's table has in-frame clones only and misses some. The sample has 5,000 or so clones, 94% seen once. The sample taken for sequencing was CD4+ T cells sorted from bone marrow. The chain uses TRBV14 and TRBJ2-1, with 10 nucleotides matching TRBD2. The sequence came from a woman aged 60-75 years in good health, CMV-negative, and a related stem cell transplant donor. This CDR3 reads CASSPSLGLADDNEQFF. CDR3 coding DNA: TGTGCCAGCAGCCCCTCGCTAGGACTAGCGGATGACAATGAGCAGTTCTTC.